This TCR beta chain emerged from a study of T cell responses to AZD1222 COVID-19 vaccine. Study observations and caveats: At study baseline, merely several AZD1222 recipients were seropositive. Unmutated regions of variants are reportedly targeted by nearly half of spike-specific TCRs. The donor group comprised mostly white British people and more females; the analysis possibly underestimated clonal diversity. Spike-specific TCR breadth and depth grew following two AZD1222 doses.

This table comes from immunoSEQ multiplex PCR, and its TCRdb copy is limited to in-frame clones, with some not included. The repertoire includes about 90,000 clones, about 90% of them detected once, and around 5.2% sits in the top ten. The CDR3 loop spans 14 amino acids. The V gene lost 0 bases and the J gene lost 11 bases, with 13 bases spanning the gap. The germline gives CDR1 WSHSY, CDR2 SAAADI. With respect to this clone: As yet, its antigen is unknown.

The sequence came from an adult in good health. The source was peripheral blood, collected on day 0 of MenACWY control vaccination. This sequence joins TRBV10-2 and TRBJ1-4; the D is unclear. CDR3 amino acids: CASSESGVARKLFF. The CDR3 bases are TGCGCCAGCAGTGAGTCGGGCGTCGCGCGCAAACTGTTTTTT.